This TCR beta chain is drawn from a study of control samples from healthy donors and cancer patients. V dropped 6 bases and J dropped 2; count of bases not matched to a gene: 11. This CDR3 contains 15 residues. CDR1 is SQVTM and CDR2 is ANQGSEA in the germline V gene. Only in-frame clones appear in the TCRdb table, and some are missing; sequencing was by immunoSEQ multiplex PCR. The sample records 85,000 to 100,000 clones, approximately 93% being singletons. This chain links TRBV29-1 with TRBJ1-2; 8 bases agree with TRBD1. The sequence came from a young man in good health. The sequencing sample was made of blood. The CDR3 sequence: CSVVEPTGENYGYTF. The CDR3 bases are TGCAGCGTAGTAGAGCCGACAGGGGAAAACTATGGCTACACCTTC.